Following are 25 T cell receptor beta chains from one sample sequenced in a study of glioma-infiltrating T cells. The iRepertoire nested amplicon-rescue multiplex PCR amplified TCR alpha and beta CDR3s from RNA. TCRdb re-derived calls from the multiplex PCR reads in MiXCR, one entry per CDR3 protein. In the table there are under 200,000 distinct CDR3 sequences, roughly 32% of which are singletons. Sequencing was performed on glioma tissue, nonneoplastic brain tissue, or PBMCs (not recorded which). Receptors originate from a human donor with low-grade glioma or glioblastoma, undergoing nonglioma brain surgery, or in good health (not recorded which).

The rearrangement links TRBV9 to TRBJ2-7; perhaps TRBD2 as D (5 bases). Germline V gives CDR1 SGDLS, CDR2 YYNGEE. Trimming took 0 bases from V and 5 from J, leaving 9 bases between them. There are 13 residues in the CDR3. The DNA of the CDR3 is TGTGCCAGCAGCGTAGGACCGGAGGACGAGCAGTACTTC. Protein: CASSVGPEDEQYF.

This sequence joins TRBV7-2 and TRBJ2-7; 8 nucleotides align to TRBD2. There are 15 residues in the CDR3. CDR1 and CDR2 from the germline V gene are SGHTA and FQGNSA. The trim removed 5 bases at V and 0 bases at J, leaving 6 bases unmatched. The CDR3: CASSALAGSSYEQYF. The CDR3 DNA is TGTGCCAGCAGCGCATTAGCGGGGTCCTCCTACGAGCAGTACTTC.

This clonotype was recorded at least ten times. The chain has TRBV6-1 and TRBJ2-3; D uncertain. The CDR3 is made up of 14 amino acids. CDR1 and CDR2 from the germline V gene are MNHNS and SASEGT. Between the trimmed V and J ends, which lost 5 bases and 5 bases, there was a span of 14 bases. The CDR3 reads CASSSPGRLDTQYF. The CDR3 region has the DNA TGTGCCAGCAGTTCCCCGGGCAGGTTAGATACGCAGTATTTT.

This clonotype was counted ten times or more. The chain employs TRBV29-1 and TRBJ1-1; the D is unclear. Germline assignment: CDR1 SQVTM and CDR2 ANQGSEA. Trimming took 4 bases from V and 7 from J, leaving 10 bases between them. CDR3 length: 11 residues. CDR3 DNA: TGCAGCGTTGGAGAGGCTTTTGAAGCTTTCTTT. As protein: CSVGEAFEAFF.

CDR3 nucleotide sequence: TGTGCCAGCAGTTTAGCCCTCTCCTACGAGCAGTACTTC. It translates to CASSLALSYEQYF. This sequence joins TRBV12-3 or TRBV12-4 and TRBJ2-7; D is ambiguous. V shed 0 bases and J shed 0 bases, with 3 bases lying between them. CDR3 length: 13 residues.

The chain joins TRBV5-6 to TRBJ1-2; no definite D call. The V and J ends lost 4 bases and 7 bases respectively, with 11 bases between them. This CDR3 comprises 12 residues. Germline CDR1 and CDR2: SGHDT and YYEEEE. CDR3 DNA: TGTGCCAGCAGCATGGCGGACGCTGGCTACACCTTC. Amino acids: CASSMADAGYTF. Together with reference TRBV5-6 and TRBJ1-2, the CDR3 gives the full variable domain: DAGVTQSPTHLIKTRGQQVTLRCSPKSGHDTVSWYQQALGQGPQFIFQYYEEEERQRGNFPDRFSGHQFPNYSSELNVNALLLGDSALYLCASSMADAGYTFGSGTRLTVV.

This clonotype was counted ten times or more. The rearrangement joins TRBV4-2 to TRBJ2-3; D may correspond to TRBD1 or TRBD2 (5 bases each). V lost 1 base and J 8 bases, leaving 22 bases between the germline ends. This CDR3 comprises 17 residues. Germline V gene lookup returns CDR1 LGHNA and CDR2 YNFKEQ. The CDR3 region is CASSQGETTAPLGTQYF. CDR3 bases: TGTGCCAGCAGCCAAGGGGAGACGACAGCCCCACTGGGTACGCAGTATTTT.

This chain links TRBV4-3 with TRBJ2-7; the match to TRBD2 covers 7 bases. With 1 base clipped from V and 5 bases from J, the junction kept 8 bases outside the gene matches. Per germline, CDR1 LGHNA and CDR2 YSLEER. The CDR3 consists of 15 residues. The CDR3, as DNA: TGCGCCAGCAGCCAAGTTGGCGGGAGACGGCACGAGCAGTACTTC. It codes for CASSQVGGRRHEQYF.

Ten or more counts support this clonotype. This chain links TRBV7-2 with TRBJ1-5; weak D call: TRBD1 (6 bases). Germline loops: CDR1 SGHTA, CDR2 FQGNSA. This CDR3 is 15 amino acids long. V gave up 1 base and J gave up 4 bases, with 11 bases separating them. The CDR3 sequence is CASSLVTGTNQPQHF. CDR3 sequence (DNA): TGTGCCAGCAGCTTAGTAACAGGGACGAATCAGCCCCAGCATTTT.

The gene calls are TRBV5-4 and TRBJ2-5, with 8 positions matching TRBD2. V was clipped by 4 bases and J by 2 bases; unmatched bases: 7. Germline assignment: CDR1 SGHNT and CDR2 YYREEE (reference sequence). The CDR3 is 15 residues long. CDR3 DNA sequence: TGTGCCAGCAGCATACCCGGGACTAGACAAGAGACCCAGTACTTC. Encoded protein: CASSIPGTRQETQYF.

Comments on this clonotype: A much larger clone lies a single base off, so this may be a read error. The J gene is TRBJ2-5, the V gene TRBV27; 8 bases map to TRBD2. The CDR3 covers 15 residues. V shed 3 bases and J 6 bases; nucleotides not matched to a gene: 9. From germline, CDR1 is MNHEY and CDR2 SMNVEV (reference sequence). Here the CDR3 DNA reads TGTGCCAGCAGTTTTGATCTAGCGGGTTTGAAGACCCAGTACTTC. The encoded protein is CASSFDLAGLKTQYF.

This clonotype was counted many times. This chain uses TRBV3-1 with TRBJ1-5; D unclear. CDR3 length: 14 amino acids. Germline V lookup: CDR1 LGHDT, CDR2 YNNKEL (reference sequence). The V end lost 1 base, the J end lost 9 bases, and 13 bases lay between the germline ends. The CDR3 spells CASSQGRVMRPQHF. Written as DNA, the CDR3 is TGTGCCAGCAGCCAAGGAAGGGTTATGCGGCCCCAGCATTTT.

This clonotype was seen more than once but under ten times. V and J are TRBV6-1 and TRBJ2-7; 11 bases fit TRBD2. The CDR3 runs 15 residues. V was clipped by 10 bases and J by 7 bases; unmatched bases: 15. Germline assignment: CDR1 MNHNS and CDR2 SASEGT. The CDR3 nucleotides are TGTGCCACCCGAACCGGGACTAGCGGAGCGGGGGAGCAGTACTTC. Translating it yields CATRTGTSGAGEQYF.

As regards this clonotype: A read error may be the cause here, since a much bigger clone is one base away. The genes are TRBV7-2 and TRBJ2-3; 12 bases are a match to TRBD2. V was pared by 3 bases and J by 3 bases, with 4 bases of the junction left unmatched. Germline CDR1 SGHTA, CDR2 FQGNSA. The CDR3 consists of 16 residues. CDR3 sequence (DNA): TGTGCCAGCAGCTTTCTAGCGGGAGGGGGAACAGATACGCAGTATTTT. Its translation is CASSFLAGGGTDTQYF.

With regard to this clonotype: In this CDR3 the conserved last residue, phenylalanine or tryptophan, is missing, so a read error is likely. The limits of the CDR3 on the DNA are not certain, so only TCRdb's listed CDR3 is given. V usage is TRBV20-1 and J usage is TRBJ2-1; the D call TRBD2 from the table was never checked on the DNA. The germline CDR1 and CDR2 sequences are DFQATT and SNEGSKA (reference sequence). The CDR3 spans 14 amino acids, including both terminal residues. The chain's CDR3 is CSATLAGVDGEKLL.

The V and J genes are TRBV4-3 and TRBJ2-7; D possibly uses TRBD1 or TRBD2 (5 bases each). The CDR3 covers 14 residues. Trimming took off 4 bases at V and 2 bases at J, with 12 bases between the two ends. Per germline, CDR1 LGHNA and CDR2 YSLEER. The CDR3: CASSREGIPYEQYF. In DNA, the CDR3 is TGCGCCAGCAGCCGAGAGGGGATTCCCTACGAGCAGTACTTC.

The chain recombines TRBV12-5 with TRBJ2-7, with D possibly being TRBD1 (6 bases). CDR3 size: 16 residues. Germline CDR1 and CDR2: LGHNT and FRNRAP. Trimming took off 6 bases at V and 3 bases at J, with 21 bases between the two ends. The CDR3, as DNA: TGTGCTAGTGGACGTAACACAGGGCTTGCGGACTACGAGCAGTACTTC. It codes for CASGRNTGLADYEQYF.

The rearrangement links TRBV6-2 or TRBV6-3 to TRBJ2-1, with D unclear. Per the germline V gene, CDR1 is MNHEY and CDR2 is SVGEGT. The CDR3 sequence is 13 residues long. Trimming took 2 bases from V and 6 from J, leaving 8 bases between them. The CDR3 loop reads CASSYGFGNEQFF. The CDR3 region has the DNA TGTGCCAGCAGTTACGGATTCGGCAATGAGCAGTTCTTC.

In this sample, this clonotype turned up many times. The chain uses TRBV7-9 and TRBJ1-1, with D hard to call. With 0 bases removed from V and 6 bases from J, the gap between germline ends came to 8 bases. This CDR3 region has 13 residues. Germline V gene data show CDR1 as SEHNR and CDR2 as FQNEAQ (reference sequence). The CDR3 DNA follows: TGTGCCAGCAGCTTAGCCAATAGTCCTGAAGCTTTCTTT. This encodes CASSLANSPEAFF.

The CDR3 protein is CASQRTSGSRYEQFF. CDR3 nucleotides: TGTGCCAGTCAGAGGACTAGCGGGAGTAGGTATGAGCAGTTCTTC. V and J are TRBV19 and TRBJ2-1; 13 nucleotides line up with TRBD2. This CDR3 is built from 15 residues. Germline V gives CDR1 LNHDA, CDR2 SQIVND (reference sequence). After removal of 8 bases from V and 8 bases from J, the junction contained 9 bases not matched to a gene. Filled out from reference TRBV19 and TRBJ2-1, the complete variable domain reads DGGITQSPKYLFRKEGQNVTLSCEQNLNHDAMYWYRQDPGQGLRLIYYSQIVNDFQKGDIAEGYSVSREKKESFPLTVTSAQKNPTAFYLCASQRTSGSRYEQFFGPGTRLTVL.

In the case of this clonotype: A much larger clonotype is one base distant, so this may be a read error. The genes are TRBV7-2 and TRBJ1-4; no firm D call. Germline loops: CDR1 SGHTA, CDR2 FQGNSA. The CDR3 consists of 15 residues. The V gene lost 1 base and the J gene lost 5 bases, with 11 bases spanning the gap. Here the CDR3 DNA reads TGTGCCAGCAGCTTAGGGGAGATCGGGAATGAAAAACTGTTTTTT. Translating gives CASSLGEIGNEKLFF. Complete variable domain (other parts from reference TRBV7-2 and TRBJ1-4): GAGVSQSPSNKVTEKGKDVELRCDPISGHTALYWYRQSLGQGLEFLIYFQGNSAPDKSGLPSDRFSAERTGGSVSTLTIQRTQQEDSAVYLCASSLGEIGNEKLFFGSGTQLSVL.

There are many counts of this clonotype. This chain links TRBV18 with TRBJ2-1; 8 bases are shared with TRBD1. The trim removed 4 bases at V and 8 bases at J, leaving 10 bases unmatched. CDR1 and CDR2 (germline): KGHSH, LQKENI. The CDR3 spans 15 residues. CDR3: CASSRLTGVIDEQFF. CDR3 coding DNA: TGTGCCAGCTCACGACTGACAGGGGTAATCGATGAGCAGTTCTTC.

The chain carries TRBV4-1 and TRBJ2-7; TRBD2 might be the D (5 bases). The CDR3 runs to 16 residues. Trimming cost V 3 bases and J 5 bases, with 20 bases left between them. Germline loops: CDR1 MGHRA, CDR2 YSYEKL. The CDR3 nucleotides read TGCGCCAGCAGCCAGTCGGCTAGCAGAGGGTTTGACGAGCAGTACTTC. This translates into CASSQSASRGFDEQYF.

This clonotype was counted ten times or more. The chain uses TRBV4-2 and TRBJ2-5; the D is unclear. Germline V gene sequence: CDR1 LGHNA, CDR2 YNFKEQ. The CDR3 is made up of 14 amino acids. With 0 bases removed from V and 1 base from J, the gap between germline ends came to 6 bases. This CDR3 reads CASSQEGFQETQYF. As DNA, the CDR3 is TGTGCCAGCAGCCAAGAAGGCTTCCAAGAGACCCAGTACTTC.

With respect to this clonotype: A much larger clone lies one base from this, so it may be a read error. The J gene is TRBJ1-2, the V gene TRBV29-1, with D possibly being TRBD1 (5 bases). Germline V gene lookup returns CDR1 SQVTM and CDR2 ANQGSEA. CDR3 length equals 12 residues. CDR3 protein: CGVQRGGYGYTF. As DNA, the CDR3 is TGCGGCGTCCAGAGGGGCGGCTATGGCTACACCTTC.